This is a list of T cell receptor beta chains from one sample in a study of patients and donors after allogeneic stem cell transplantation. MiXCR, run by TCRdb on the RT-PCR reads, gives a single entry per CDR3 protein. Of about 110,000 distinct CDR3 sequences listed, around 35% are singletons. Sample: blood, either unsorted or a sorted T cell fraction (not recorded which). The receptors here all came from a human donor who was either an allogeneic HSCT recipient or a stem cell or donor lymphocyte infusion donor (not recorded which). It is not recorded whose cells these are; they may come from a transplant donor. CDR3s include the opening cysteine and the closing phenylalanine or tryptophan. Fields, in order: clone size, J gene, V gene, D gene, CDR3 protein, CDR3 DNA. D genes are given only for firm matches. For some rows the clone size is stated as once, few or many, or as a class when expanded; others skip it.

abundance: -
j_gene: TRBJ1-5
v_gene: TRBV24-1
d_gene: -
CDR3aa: CATGRNQPQHF
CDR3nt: TGTGCCACCGGTCGAAATCAGCCCCAGCATTTT

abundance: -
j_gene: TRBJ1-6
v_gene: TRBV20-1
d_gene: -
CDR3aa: CSAPTDPRHNSPLHF
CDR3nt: TGCAGTGCCCCCACGGACCCTAGACATAATTCACCCCTCCACTTT

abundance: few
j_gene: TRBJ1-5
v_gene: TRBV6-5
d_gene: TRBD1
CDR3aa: CASSKSWTGGQPQHF
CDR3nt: TGTGCCAGCAGCAAGTCGTGGACAGGGGGTCAGCCCCAGCATTTT

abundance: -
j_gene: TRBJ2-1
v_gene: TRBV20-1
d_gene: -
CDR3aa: CSASRDTNNEQFF
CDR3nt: TGCAGTGCTAGCCGGGACACTAACAATGAGCAGTTCTTC

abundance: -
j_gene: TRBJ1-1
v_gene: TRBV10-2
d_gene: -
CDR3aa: CASSESPGAEAFF
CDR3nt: TGCGCCAGCAGTGAGTCGCCCGGGGCTGAAGCTTTCTTT

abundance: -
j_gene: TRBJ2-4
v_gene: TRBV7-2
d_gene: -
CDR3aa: CASSLEEGRNIQYF
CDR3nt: TGTGCCAGCAGCTTAGAGGAGGGGAGAAACATTCAGTACTTC

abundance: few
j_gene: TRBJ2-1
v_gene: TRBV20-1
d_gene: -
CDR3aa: CSASAGEQFF
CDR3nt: TGCAGTGCTAGCGCCGGTGAGCAGTTCTTC

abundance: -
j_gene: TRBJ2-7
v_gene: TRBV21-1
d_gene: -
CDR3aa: CANPNSYEQYF
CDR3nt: TGTGCCAACCCAAACTCCTACGAGCAGTACTTC

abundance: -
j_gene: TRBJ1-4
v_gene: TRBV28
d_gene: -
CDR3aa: CASSSGSKKLFF
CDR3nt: TGTGCCAGCAGTTCCGGAAGCAAAAAACTGTTTTTT

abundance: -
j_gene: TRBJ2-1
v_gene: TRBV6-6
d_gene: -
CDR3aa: CASSYWKDNEQFF
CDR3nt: TGTGCCAGCAGTTACTGGAAAGACAATGAGCAGTTCTTC

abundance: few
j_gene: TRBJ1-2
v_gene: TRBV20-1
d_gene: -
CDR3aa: CSASDQGHNYGYTF
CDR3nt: TGCAGTGCTAGCGACCAGGGCCATAACTATGGCTACACCTTC

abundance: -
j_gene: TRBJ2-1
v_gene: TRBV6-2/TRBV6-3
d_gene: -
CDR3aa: CASSHGPIDFF
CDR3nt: TGTGCCAGCAGCCACGGCCCCATCGACTTCTTC

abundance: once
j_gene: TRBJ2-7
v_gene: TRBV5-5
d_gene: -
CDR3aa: CASSSTGSEQYF
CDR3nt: TGTGCCAGCAGTTCCACAGGGAGCGAGCAGTACTTC

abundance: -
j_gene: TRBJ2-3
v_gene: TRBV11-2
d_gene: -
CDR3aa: CASSSDPRLGGGEDTQYF
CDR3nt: TGTGCCAGCAGCTCTGACCCCCGCCTAGGCGGCGGGGAGGATACGCAGTATTTT

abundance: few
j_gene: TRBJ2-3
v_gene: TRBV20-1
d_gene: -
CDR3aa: CSAREGGTDTQYF
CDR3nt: TGCAGTGCTAGAGAGGGCGGCACAGATACGCAGTATTTT

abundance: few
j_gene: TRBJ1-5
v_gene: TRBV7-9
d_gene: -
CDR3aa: CASSLMLGQPQHF
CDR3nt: TGTGCCAGCAGCTTAATGCTCGGTCAGCCCCAGCATTTT

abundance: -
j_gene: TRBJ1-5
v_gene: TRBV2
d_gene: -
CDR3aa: CASSKGWNQPQHF
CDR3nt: TGTGCCAGCAGTAAGGGGTGGAATCAGCCCCAGCATTTT

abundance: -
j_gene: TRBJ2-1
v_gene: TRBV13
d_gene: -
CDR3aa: CASSLTGWGGVEQFF
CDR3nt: TGTGCCAGCAGCCTGACAGGTTGGGGAGGAGTTGAGCAGTTCTTC

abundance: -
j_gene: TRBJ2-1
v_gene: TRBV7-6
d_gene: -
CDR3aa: CASSFSSVGEQFF
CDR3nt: TGTGCCAGCAGCTTCTCTAGTGTCGGGGAGCAGTTCTTC

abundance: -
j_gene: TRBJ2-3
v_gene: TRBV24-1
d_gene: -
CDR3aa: CATSFQSDTQYF
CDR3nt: TGTGCCACCAGTTTCCAGTCAGATACGCAGTATTTT